The clone carrying this T cell receptor beta chain was counted many times. The data originate from a study of T-cell memory formation after mild COVID-19. The length of the CDR3 is 15 residues. The V gene lost 4 bases and the J gene lost 5 bases, with 14 bases spanning the gap. Germline-derived CDR1 and CDR2 are LGHNA and YSLEER. TCRdb passed the 5' RACE reads through MiXCR, listing each CDR3 protein once. The table lists 500,000 to 650,000 distinct CDR3 sequences, about 20% of them singletons. The sequenced material came from PBMCs or a T cell subset sorted from them (not recorded which). This rearrangement joins TRBV4-3 to TRBJ2-2; tentatively, D is TRBD1 or TRBD2 (5 bases each). The receptor was derived from an adult woman who had mild COVID-19 (a few samples of this study predate the infection). Cell type and time point are not known. The CDR3 here is CASSPDEGRTGELFF. The DNA of the CDR3 is TGCGCCAGCAGCCCCGATGAGGGGCGTACCGGGGAGCTGTTTTTT.